A selection of T cell receptor beta chains follows, all from one sample in a study of cytomegalovirus exposure and HLA in healthy donors. Some clones are missing from TCRdb's copy, which holds only in-frame ones; the method was immunoSEQ multiplex PCR. In the table there are about 360,000 clones, about nine tenths of which are singletons. The sample consisted of PBMCs. Receptors originate from a woman aged 18-29 years in good health and CMV-seronegative. The conserved cysteine and the conserved F or W are not part of the CDR3 here. The order of the fields is V gene, clone size, J gene, CDR3 protein. Where a row states a size, it is once, few, many or the class of an expanded clone; other rows omit it.

v_gene: TRBV28
abundance: -
j_gene: TRBJ2-7
CDR3aa: ASFPRTGSYEQY

v_gene: TRBV5-1
abundance: -
j_gene: TRBJ2-1
CDR3aa: ASSLGHNEQF

v_gene: TRBV5-6
abundance: -
j_gene: TRBJ2-5
CDR3aa: ASSSEKNYQETQY

v_gene: TRBV6-5
abundance: -
j_gene: TRBJ2-7
CDR3aa: ASSSPSAGEQY

v_gene: TRBV6-5
abundance: -
j_gene: TRBJ2-5
CDR3aa: ASSYFSAGGETQY

v_gene: TRBV2
abundance: -
j_gene: TRBJ1-2
CDR3aa: ATKGGKANYGYT

v_gene: TRBV15
abundance: -
j_gene: TRBJ2-1
CDR3aa: ATSRDPTHEQF

v_gene: TRBV27
abundance: -
j_gene: TRBJ2-3
CDR3aa: ASSLRDRGSDTQY

v_gene: TRBV15
abundance: few
j_gene: TRBJ1-6
CDR3aa: ATGQSRSPLH

v_gene: TRBV5-1
abundance: -
j_gene: TRBJ1-5
CDR3aa: ASSLTQGAGEPQH

v_gene: TRBV5-1
abundance: -
j_gene: TRBJ2-7
CDR3aa: ASSFRGGDEQY

v_gene: TRBV27
abundance: -
j_gene: TRBJ1-2
CDR3aa: ASSLSVGGLGYT

v_gene: TRBV7-9
abundance: -
j_gene: TRBJ2-1
CDR3aa: ASSLPGQGYNEQF

v_gene: TRBV2
abundance: -
j_gene: TRBJ2-7
CDR3aa: ASRRTVGAGAPYEQY

v_gene: TRBV5-1
abundance: -
j_gene: TRBJ2-1
CDR3aa: ASSFRAGAYNEQF

v_gene: TRBV27
abundance: -
j_gene: TRBJ2-5
CDR3aa: ASSLPSTSGIARIQETQY

v_gene: TRBV5-1
abundance: -
j_gene: TRBJ2-5
CDR3aa: ASSLDLSPGTTTGTQY

v_gene: TRBV5-1
abundance: once
j_gene: TRBJ1-2
CDR3aa: ASSLALGPQGSYGYT

v_gene: TRBV10-3
abundance: -
j_gene: TRBJ2-1
CDR3aa: AISESAGDYNEQF

v_gene: TRBV5-1
abundance: -
j_gene: TRBJ1-2
CDR3aa: ASSLFSGSERYGYT

v_gene: TRBV7-9
abundance: few
j_gene: TRBJ1-1
CDR3aa: ASSLRNMPRLAF

v_gene: TRBV27
abundance: -
j_gene: TRBJ2-3
CDR3aa: ASSSGLAGVWGTDTQY

v_gene: TRBV28
abundance: -
j_gene: TRBJ2-3
CDR3aa: ASSKTGGYGYTQY

v_gene: TRBV6-1
abundance: -
j_gene: TRBJ2-3
CDR3aa: ASSLADYSTDTQY

v_gene: TRBV7-2
abundance: -
j_gene: TRBJ1-1
CDR3aa: ASSFYTEAF

v_gene: TRBV27
abundance: -
j_gene: TRBJ1-1
CDR3aa: ASLGQGSSNTEAF

v_gene: TRBV6-5
abundance: -
j_gene: TRBJ1-2
CDR3aa: ASSYSKGAGNYGYT

v_gene: TRBV10-1
abundance: -
j_gene: TRBJ2-2
CDR3aa: ASRGGTGGTGELF

v_gene: TRBV4-1
abundance: -
j_gene: TRBJ1-2
CDR3aa: ASSQDQETKYGYT

v_gene: TRBV4-1
abundance: -
j_gene: TRBJ1-2
CDR3aa: ASSQGDRGFDGYT

v_gene: TRBV28
abundance: -
j_gene: TRBJ1-1
CDR3aa: ASSFRTSFEAF

v_gene: TRBV4-1
abundance: -
j_gene: TRBJ2-1
CDR3aa: ASSQDRGLAGGQF

v_gene: TRBV6-1
abundance: -
j_gene: TRBJ1-6
CDR3aa: ASSRARGGGSPLH

v_gene: TRBV14
abundance: -
j_gene: TRBJ2-5
CDR3aa: ASSQGRLAGPQETQY

v_gene: TRBV7-2
abundance: -
j_gene: TRBJ2-5
CDR3aa: ASSRTRVETQY

v_gene: TRBV27
abundance: -
j_gene: TRBJ2-2
CDR3aa: ASSRGQGRLNTGELF

v_gene: TRBV9
abundance: -
j_gene: TRBJ2-7
CDR3aa: ASSPGTALEQY

v_gene: TRBV27
abundance: -
j_gene: TRBJ1-4
CDR3aa: ASSLPGQEKLF

v_gene: TRBV5-1
abundance: -
j_gene: TRBJ1-1
CDR3aa: ASSLVVSSTEAF

v_gene: TRBV11-3
abundance: -
j_gene: TRBJ2-7
CDR3aa: ASSLGSNPPDEQY

v_gene: TRBV10-3
abundance: few
j_gene: TRBJ2-7
CDR3aa: AIGTSGIREQY

v_gene: TRBV28
abundance: -
j_gene: TRBJ2-7
CDR3aa: ASSRQGVLKYEQY

v_gene: TRBV7-6
abundance: -
j_gene: TRBJ2-6
CDR3aa: ASSLRHPSGVPGANVLT

v_gene: TRBV7-6
abundance: -
j_gene: TRBJ1-2
CDR3aa: ASSLALGQRPRANYGYT

v_gene: TRBV6-1
abundance: -
j_gene: TRBJ1-2
CDR3aa: ASSEGPGTGDYGYT

v_gene: TRBV6-4
abundance: -
j_gene: TRBJ2-3
CDR3aa: ASSASSDTDTQY

v_gene: TRBV7-2
abundance: once
j_gene: TRBJ2-3
CDR3aa: ASSLEGGGTRDTQY

v_gene: TRBV9
abundance: -
j_gene: TRBJ2-7
CDR3aa: ASSVGLAGEYEQY

v_gene: TRBV28
abundance: -
j_gene: TRBJ1-5
CDR3aa: ASKPGGNQPQH

v_gene: TRBV11-2
abundance: -
j_gene: TRBJ1-2
CDR3aa: ASSLRLGQGSAYGYT

v_gene: TRBV5-1
abundance: -
j_gene: TRBJ1-1
CDR3aa: ASSLIIDTEAF

v_gene: TRBV6-1
abundance: -
j_gene: TRBJ2-7
CDR3aa: ASTAGQGGEQY

v_gene: TRBV28
abundance: -
j_gene: TRBJ1-1
CDR3aa: ASSSGEGTEAF

v_gene: TRBV2
abundance: -
j_gene: TRBJ1-1
CDR3aa: ASSGTDTEAF

v_gene: TRBV19
abundance: -
j_gene: TRBJ2-1
CDR3aa: ASSIHFNNEQF

v_gene: TRBV5-6
abundance: -
j_gene: TRBJ1-1
CDR3aa: ASSGTQGGTEAF

v_gene: TRBV9
abundance: -
j_gene: TRBJ1-2
CDR3aa: ASSAISSNYGYT

v_gene: TRBV27
abundance: once
j_gene: TRBJ2-7
CDR3aa: ASSLSSRTRIHEQY

v_gene: TRBV6-8
abundance: once
j_gene: TRBJ2-1
CDR3aa: ASRLLGTSLYSPDYNEQF

v_gene: TRBV27
abundance: -
j_gene: TRBJ2-5
CDR3aa: ASAESGLAGPQETQY